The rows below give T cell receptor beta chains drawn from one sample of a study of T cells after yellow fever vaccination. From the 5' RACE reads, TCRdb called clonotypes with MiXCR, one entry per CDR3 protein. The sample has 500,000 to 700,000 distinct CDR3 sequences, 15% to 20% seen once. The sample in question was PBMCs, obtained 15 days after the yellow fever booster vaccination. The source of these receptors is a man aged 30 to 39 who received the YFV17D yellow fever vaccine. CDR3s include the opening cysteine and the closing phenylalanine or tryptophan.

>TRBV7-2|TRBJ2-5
CASGAGGGETQYF
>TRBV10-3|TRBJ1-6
CAISVGTGESPLHF
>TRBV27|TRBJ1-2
CASSTRTVGGYTF
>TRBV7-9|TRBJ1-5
CASSRGGVQPQHF
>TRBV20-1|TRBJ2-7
CSAKPGASEQYF
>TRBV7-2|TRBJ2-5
CASTLLGETQYF
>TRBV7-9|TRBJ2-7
CASSPPLDSYEQYF
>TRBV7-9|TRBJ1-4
CASSSQGGTNEKLFF
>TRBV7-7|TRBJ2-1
CASSPEIGTRNGNEQFF
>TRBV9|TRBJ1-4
CASSVGMGSNEKLFF
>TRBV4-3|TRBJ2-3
CASGRGVPDTQYF
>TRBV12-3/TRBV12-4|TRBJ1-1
CASPAGTEAFF
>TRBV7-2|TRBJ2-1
CASSHGTSGRVSEQFF
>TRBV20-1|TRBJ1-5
CSATGLFNQPQHF
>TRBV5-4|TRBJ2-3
CASSSRTGPRDTQYF
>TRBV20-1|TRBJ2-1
CSASAKRDSYNEQFF
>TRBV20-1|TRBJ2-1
CSVENGYNEQFF
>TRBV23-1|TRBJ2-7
CASGGLEQYF
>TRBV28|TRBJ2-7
CASLRDSYEQYF
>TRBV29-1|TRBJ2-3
CSVDGTSGASTDTQYF
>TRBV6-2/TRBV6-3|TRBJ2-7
CASSQFDEQYF
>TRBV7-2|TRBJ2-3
CASSPGLVGTTDTQYF
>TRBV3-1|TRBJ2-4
CASSLALDLAKNIQYF
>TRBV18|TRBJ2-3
CASSPDVFRDTQYF
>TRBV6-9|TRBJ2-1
CASSYTPWGLAINEQFF
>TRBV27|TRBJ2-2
CASNQRLAGTGELFF
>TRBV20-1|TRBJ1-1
CSALMNTEAFF
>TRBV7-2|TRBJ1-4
CASSLVRGMLFF
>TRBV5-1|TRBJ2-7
CASSEGAAYEQYF
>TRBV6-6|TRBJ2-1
CASGVGYEEQFF
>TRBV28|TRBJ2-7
CASRLANEQYF
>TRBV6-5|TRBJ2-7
CASSYVASQTYEQYF
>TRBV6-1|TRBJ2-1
CASSPSGVYNEQFF
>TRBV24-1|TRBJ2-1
CATSEPDGRLQFF
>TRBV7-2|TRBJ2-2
CASSLSLTVTGELFF
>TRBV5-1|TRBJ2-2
CASSRLLAEINTGELFF
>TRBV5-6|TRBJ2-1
CASSQTSGRAAGEQFF
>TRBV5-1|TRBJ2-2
CASSTGLAGTNTGELFF
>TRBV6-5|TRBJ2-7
CASSSPGQEYF
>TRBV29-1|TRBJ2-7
CSVGRTGAYEQYF
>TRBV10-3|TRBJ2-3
CAISESRDSDTQYF